Included here is one T cell receptor (beta chain) sequence, with context. The data are from a study of CD8 T cells in Susac syndrome. RNA in amounts of roughly 0.5 to 1 ug was reverse transcribed with random hexamers. The CDR3 of TCR beta was amplified by immunoSEQ multiplex PCR across 54 Vbeta and 13 Jbeta. TCRdb reprocessed the immunoSEQ multiplex PCR reads via MiXCR and lists one record per CDR3 protein. The sample includes about 130,000 distinct CDR3 sequences, 90% to 95% seen only once; the top ten take more than 0.1%. The study sequenced TCR beta in blood CD8+ and CD4+ T cells. This CDR3 region has 15 residues. V was clipped by 4 bases and J by 0 bases, with 10 bases between them. CDR1 is MDHEN, CDR2 SYDVKM, per germline.

The chain links TRBV28 to TRBJ1-5; D is unresolved. The TCR sequence derives from a human donor in good health. What was sequenced was CD4+ T cells from PBMCs. CDR3 nucleotide sequence: TGTGCCAGCAGTTCCCCGGGCTATAGCAATCAGCCCCAGCATTTT. Translation: CASSSPGYSNQPQHF.